Listed below are T cell receptor beta chains from one sample, sequenced in a study of T cell responses to AZD1222 COVID-19 vaccine. Produced via immunoSEQ multiplex PCR; TCRdb's table is partial and in-frame only. The repertoire holds about 160,000 clones, with about 91% as singletons. The sequencing used peripheral blood, collected 28 days after the second AZD1222 dose. The receptors shown here come from an adult who received the AZD1222 COVID-19 vaccine. Both conserved end residues are part of each CDR3. The order of the fields is V gene, J gene, clone size, D gene, CDR3 protein, CDR3 DNA. D genes are given only for firm matches. Clone size is shown for a subset of rows, as once, few, many or a class of expanded clone.

V gene: TRBV2; J gene: TRBJ1-1; clone size: .; D gene: .; CDR3 protein: CASSPVNTEAFF; CDR3 DNA: TGTGCCAGCAGTCCGGTGAACACTGAAGCTTTCTTT
V gene: TRBV7-9; J gene: TRBJ1-6; clone size: .; D gene: .; CDR3 protein: CASSPDTFNSPLHF; CDR3 DNA: TGTGCCAGCAGCCCGGACACCTTTAATTCACCCCTCCACTTT
V gene: TRBV24-1; J gene: TRBJ1-5; clone size: .; D gene: .; CDR3 protein: CATLGNNQPQHF; CDR3 DNA: TGTGCCACTCTGGGAAACAATCAGCCCCAGCATTTT
V gene: TRBV27; J gene: TRBJ1-2; clone size: .; D gene: TRBD1; CDR3 protein: CASSPGQGGVYTF; CDR3 DNA: TGTGCCAGCAGTCCTGGACAGGGAGGAGTCTACACCTTC
V gene: TRBV10-3; J gene: TRBJ1-2; clone size: .; D gene: .; CDR3 protein: CAISLRNGYTF; CDR3 DNA: TGTGCCATCAGCCTAAGGAATGGCTACACCTTC
V gene: TRBV18; J gene: TRBJ2-1; clone size: .; D gene: .; CDR3 protein: CASSALAVWRSYNEQFF; CDR3 DNA: TGTGCCAGCTCGGCCCTCGCGGTGTGGCGCTCCTACAATGAGCAGTTCTTC
V gene: TRBV6-5; J gene: TRBJ1-2; clone size: .; D gene: .; CDR3 protein: CASRPREGGYTF; CDR3 DNA: TGTGCCAGCAGGCCCAGGGAGGGAGGCTACACCTTC
V gene: TRBV15; J gene: TRBJ1-5; clone size: .; D gene: .; CDR3 protein: CATSRDPGLRSNQPQHF; CDR3 DNA: TGTGCCACCAGCAGAGATCCGGGACTCAGGAGCAATCAGCCCCAGCATTTT
V gene: TRBV29-1; J gene: TRBJ1-2; clone size: .; D gene: .; CDR3 protein: CSVWGGHGYGYTF; CDR3 DNA: TGCAGCGTTTGGGGGGGACACGGATATGGCTACACCTTC
V gene: TRBV14; J gene: TRBJ1-2; clone size: .; D gene: TRBD1; CDR3 protein: CASSQVGDRSGYTF; CDR3 DNA: TGTGCCAGCAGCCAAGTCGGGGACAGGAGTGGCTACACCTTC
V gene: TRBV19; J gene: TRBJ2-1; clone size: .; D gene: TRBD2; CDR3 protein: CASSIQRGGSSYNEQFF; CDR3 DNA: TGTGCCAGTAGTATTCAGCGGGGGGGCTCGTCCTACAATGAGCAGTTCTTC
V gene: TRBV3-1/TRBV3-2; J gene: TRBJ2-1; clone size: .; D gene: .; CDR3 protein: CASSQVGGTEQFF; CDR3 DNA: TGTGCCAGCAGCCAAGTGGGGGGGACAGAGCAGTTCTTC
V gene: TRBV3-1/TRBV3-2; J gene: TRBJ2-5; clone size: .; D gene: TRBD1; CDR3 protein: CASSQAGTGVKETQYF; CDR3 DNA: TGTGCCAGCAGCCAAGCCGGGACAGGGGTGAAAGAGACCCAGTACTTC
V gene: TRBV28; J gene: TRBJ1-2; clone size: .; D gene: TRBD1; CDR3 protein: CASSPRETGGLDGYTF; CDR3 DNA: TGTGCCAGCAGTCCCAGAGAGACAGGGGGTTTGGATGGCTACACCTTC
V gene: TRBV7-2; J gene: TRBJ2-1; clone size: .; D gene: .; CDR3 protein: CASSHRTGGLDNEQFF; CDR3 DNA: TGTGCCAGCAGCCATAGAACGGGGGGCCTTGACAATGAGCAGTTCTTC
V gene: TRBV5-4; J gene: TRBJ1-4; clone size: .; D gene: .; CDR3 protein: CASSLGRGTNEKLFF; CDR3 DNA: TGTGCCAGCAGCCTAGGACGGGGTACTAATGAAAAACTGTTTTTT
V gene: TRBV23-1; J gene: TRBJ2-5; clone size: .; D gene: TRBD1; CDR3 protein: CASSQKDPATGTGNSRRETQYF; CDR3 DNA: TGCGCCAGCAGTCAAAAAGATCCAGCGACCGGGACAGGGAATTCCCGTCGAGAGACCCAGTACTTC
V gene: TRBV7-2; J gene: TRBJ1-2; clone size: .; D gene: TRBD1; CDR3 protein: CASSPDRDRGFYGYTF; CDR3 DNA: TGTGCCAGCAGCCCCGACCGGGACAGGGGGTTCTATGGCTACACCTTC
V gene: TRBV21-1; J gene: TRBJ1-6; clone size: .; D gene: .; CDR3 protein: CASSAETDSNNSPLHF; CDR3 DNA: TGTGCCAGCAGCGCCGAAACCGACTCAAACAATTCACCCCTCCACTTT
V gene: TRBV18; J gene: TRBJ2-2; clone size: .; D gene: .; CDR3 protein: CASSKNTGELFF; CDR3 DNA: TGTGCCAGCTCAAAAAACACCGGGGAGCTGTTTTTT
V gene: TRBV5-8; J gene: TRBJ1-5; clone size: .; D gene: .; CDR3 protein: CASSLGVRGSNQPQHF; CDR3 DNA: TGTGCCAGCAGCTTGGGGGTTAGGGGGAGCAATCAGCCCCAGCATTTT
V gene: TRBV11-3; J gene: TRBJ2-1; clone size: .; D gene: .; CDR3 protein: CASSLDQHGYRVGNEQFF; CDR3 DNA: TGTGCCAGCAGCTTAGATCAGCACGGGTACAGGGTTGGGAATGAGCAGTTCTTC
V gene: TRBV3-1/TRBV3-2; J gene: TRBJ2-2; clone size: .; D gene: .; CDR3 protein: CASSQGLGSPAGELFF; CDR3 DNA: TGTGCCAGCAGCCAGGGACTGGGGTCTCCCGCCGGGGAGCTGTTTTTT
V gene: TRBV7-9; J gene: TRBJ1-5; clone size: .; D gene: .; CDR3 protein: CASADTDNQPQHF; CDR3 DNA: TGTGCCAGCGCCGACACTGACAATCAGCCCCAGCATTTT
V gene: TRBV19; J gene: TRBJ1-5; clone size: few; D gene: TRBD1; CDR3 protein: CASSPRDRGFEQPQHF; CDR3 DNA: TGTGCCAGTAGTCCGAGGGACAGGGGCTTTGAACAGCCCCAGCATTTT
V gene: TRBV6-1; J gene: TRBJ2-7; clone size: .; D gene: TRBD1; CDR3 protein: CASSEIGTGGYEQYF; CDR3 DNA: TGTGCCAGCAGTGAAATAGGGACAGGGGGCTACGAGCAGTACTTC
V gene: TRBV4-2; J gene: TRBJ1-1; clone size: few; D gene: .; CDR3 protein: CASSQDRGRGGTEAFF; CDR3 DNA: TGTGCCAGCAGCCAAGATCGGGGTAGGGGGGGCACTGAAGCTTTCTTT
V gene: TRBV7-8; J gene: TRBJ1-2; clone size: .; D gene: .; CDR3 protein: CASSLGLGLNYGYTF; CDR3 DNA: TGTGCCAGCAGCTTAGGGCTGGGATTAAACTATGGCTACACCTTC
V gene: TRBV2; J gene: TRBJ1-2; clone size: .; D gene: .; CDR3 protein: CASSEGQLYGYTF; CDR3 DNA: TGTGCCAGCAGTGAAGGTCAGCTCTATGGCTACACCTTC
V gene: TRBV18; J gene: TRBJ1-3; clone size: .; D gene: .; CDR3 protein: CASSISGSSGNTIYF; CDR3 DNA: TGTGCCAGCTCGATATCGGGAAGCTCTGGAAACACCATATATTTT
V gene: TRBV2; J gene: TRBJ1-2; clone size: .; D gene: .; CDR3 protein: CASTAPGLYGYTF; CDR3 DNA: TGTGCCAGCACCGCGCCAGGCCTCTATGGCTACACCTTC
V gene: TRBV18; J gene: TRBJ2-3; clone size: once; D gene: .; CDR3 protein: CASSPPHMNILSTDTQYF; CDR3 DNA: TGTGCCAGCTCACCACCGCACATGAACATTTTGAGCACAGATACGCAGTATTTT
V gene: TRBV18; J gene: TRBJ2-5; clone size: .; D gene: TRBD2; CDR3 protein: CASSPGAGGQETQYF; CDR3 DNA: TGTGCCAGCTCACCCGGAGCGGGGGGCCAAGAGACCCAGTACTTC
V gene: TRBV28; J gene: TRBJ2-3; clone size: .; D gene: .; CDR3 protein: CASSGGTDTQYF; CDR3 DNA: TGTGCCAGCAGCGGTGGCACAGATACGCAGTATTTT
V gene: TRBV19; J gene: TRBJ1-6; clone size: .; D gene: .; CDR3 protein: CASSIRLQAGNSPLHF; CDR3 DNA: TGTGCCAGTAGTATCCGGCTACAGGCTGGAAATTCACCCCTCCACTTT
V gene: TRBV7-6; J gene: TRBJ2-5; clone size: .; D gene: .; CDR3 protein: CASRPGGDPQETQYF; CDR3 DNA: TGTGCCAGCAGACCGGGGGGCGATCCCCAGGAGACCCAGTACTTC
V gene: TRBV7-2; J gene: TRBJ1-6; clone size: .; D gene: TRBD1; CDR3 protein: CASSLWGQLESPLHF; CDR3 DNA: TGTGCCAGCTCTCTGTGGGGACAGTTGGAATCACCCCTCCACTTT
V gene: TRBV30; J gene: TRBJ1-5; clone size: .; D gene: TRBD1; CDR3 protein: CAWSSDRGDQPQHF; CDR3 DNA: TGTGCCTGGAGCTCCGACAGGGGCGATCAGCCCCAGCATTTT
V gene: TRBV6-1; J gene: TRBJ1-5; clone size: .; D gene: .; CDR3 protein: CASSDTHNQPQHF; CDR3 DNA: TGTGCCAGCAGTGACACCCACAATCAGCCCCAGCATTTT
V gene: TRBV5-8; J gene: TRBJ2-7; clone size: .; D gene: TRBD1; CDR3 protein: CASSSGQGAYEQYF; CDR3 DNA: TGTGCCAGCAGCTCGGGACAGGGGGCTTACGAGCAGTACTTC